This entry lists 25 T cell receptor beta chains sequenced from one sample in a study of blood T cell repertoires in COVID-19. TCRdb's copy holds only in-frame clones and misses some; the assay was immunoSEQ multiplex PCR. The repertoire includes about 200,000 clones, around four fifths of them detected once, and about 20% sits in the top ten. Sequencing input: peripheral blood. These receptors were collected from a human donor in a cohort sampled during active COVID-19.

The chain's CDR3 is CASSYKSRGGTDTQYF. The CDR3 nucleotides are TGTGCCAGCAGTTACAAAAGCCGGGGTGGCACAGATACGCAGTATTTT. This sequence joins TRBV6-6 and TRBJ2-3, with D perhaps matching TRBD2 (5 bases). Germline CDR1 MNHNY, CDR2 SVGAGI (reference sequence). The CDR3 sequence is 16 residues long. Trimming removed 2 bases at V and 1 base at J, with 13 bases between.

The rearrangement joins TRBV25-1 to TRBJ1-3; D is uncertain. The CDR3 contains 13 residues. With 6 bases removed from V and 0 bases from J, the gap between germline ends came to 6 bases. CDR1 is MGHDK and CDR2 is SYGVNS in the germline V gene. CDR3 DNA sequence: TGTGCCAGCAGGGGCAGCTCTGGAAACACCATATATTTT. This encodes CASRGSSGNTIYF.

The chain has TRBV19 and TRBJ1-5; D is unclear. The ends were cut back, 5 bases at V and 2 bases at J, with 13 bases in the middle. This CDR3 spans 15 amino acids. The V gene's germline CDR1 is LNHDA and CDR2 SQIVND (reference sequence). Here the CDR3 DNA reads TGTGCCAGTAGTCCTCGAACCCAGGGCAATCAGCCCCAGCATTTT. Translated, it gives CASSPRTQGNQPQHF. The complete variable domain, with remaining parts taken from reference TRBV19 and TRBJ1-5, reads DGGITQSPKYLFRKEGQNVTLSCEQNLNHDAMYWYRQDPGQGLRLIYYSQIVNDFQKGDIAEGYSVSREKKESFPLTVTSAQKNPTAFYLCASSPRTQGNQPQHFGDGTRLSIL.

The V and J genes are TRBV11-2 and TRBJ2-3; possibly TRBD2 for D (7 bases). The CDR3 extends over 16 amino acids. Germline V CDR1 and CDR2: SGHAT, FQNNGV. The V gene lost 3 bases and the J gene lost 5 bases, with 18 bases spanning the gap. The CDR3 sequence: CASSFLGGLIGDTQYF. The CDR3 DNA is TGTGCCAGCAGCTTTCTCGGGGGGCTTATAGGAGATACGCAGTATTTT.

This clone was recorded only once. The chain uses TRBV7-9 and TRBJ2-2; D may be TRBD1 (6 bases). This CDR3 region has 15 residues. Germline CDR1 reads SEHNR; CDR2 reads FQNEAQ (reference sequence). The V end lost 0 bases, the J end lost 7 bases, and 12 bases lay between the germline ends. CDR3 loop: CASSLAQGRGGELFF. In nucleotides, the CDR3 is TGTGCCAGCAGCTTAGCGCAGGGGAGAGGCGGGGAGCTGTTTTTT.

In its sample, this clone was seen once. The chain carries TRBV29-1 and TRBJ2-1; the D gene is possibly TRBD2 (5 bases). The CDR3 contains 12 residues. Germline V lookup: CDR1 SQVTM, CDR2 ANQGSEA. V lost 2 bases and J 4 bases, leaving 6 bases between the germline ends. The CDR3 spells CSVERGYNEQFF. The CDR3 nucleotides are TGCAGCGTTGAACGGGGATACAATGAGCAGTTCTTC.

The chain links TRBV19 to TRBJ1-1; TRBD1 might be the D (6 bases). This CDR3 comprises 13 residues. Germline CDR1 reads LNHDA; CDR2 reads SQIVND (reference sequence). Trimming shortened V by 6 bases and J by 1 base, and 9 bases separated the two germline ends. DNA for the CDR3: TGTGCCAGTAGCGACAGGAAGAACACTGAAGCTTTCTTT. Amino acid sequence: CASSDRKNTEAFF.

The J gene is TRBJ2-6, the V gene TRBV7-6; D gene uncertain. Germline assignment: CDR1 SGHVS and CDR2 FNYEAQ. The ends were cut back, 1 base at V and 2 bases at J, with 9 bases in the middle. This CDR3 has 16 amino acids. CDR3 sequence (DNA): TGTGCCAGCAGCTTAGGAGTAGCACCTGGGGCCAACGTCCTGACTTTC. This sequence encodes CASSLGVAPGANVLTF. The variable domain in full, completed from reference TRBV7-6 and TRBJ2-6, reads GAGVSQSPRYKVTKRGQDVALRCDPISGHVSLYWYRQALGQGPEFLTYFNYEAQQDKSGLPNDRFSAERPEGSISTLTIQRTEQRDSAMYRCASSLGVAPGANVLTFGAGSRLTVL.

The chain joins TRBV6-5 to TRBJ2-7, with 8 bases aligning to TRBD1. Looked up from germline, CDR1 is MNHEY and CDR2 is SVGAGI. CDR3 size: 12 residues. Trimming took 8 bases from V and 3 from J; bases not matched to a gene: 3. CDR3 region: CASQGAIYEQYV. DNA of the CDR3: TGTGCCAGCCAGGGGGCGATCTACGAGCAGTACGTC.

This clone came up a few times. For the CDR3, the DNA is TGTGCCAGCAGTCGAGAGGGACAGAGCTACACTGAAGCTTTCTTT. The encoded protein is CASSREGQSYTEAFF. The rearrangement joins TRBV2 to TRBJ1-1; 7 positions match TRBD1. CDR1 is SNHLY and CDR2 is FYNNEI in the germline V gene. CDR3 length: 15 amino acids. Unmatched junction bases numbered 9, after V lost 5 bases and J lost 3 bases.

The chain has TRBV4-1 and TRBJ1-2; D not certain. There are 16 residues in the CDR3. Per the germline V gene, CDR1 is MGHRA and CDR2 is YSYEKL. Trimming shortened V by 0 bases and J by 4 bases, and 15 bases separated the two germline ends. The CDR3 sequence: CASSQDRLEVGYGYTF. Written as DNA, the CDR3 is TGCGCCAGCAGCCAAGATCGACTGGAGGTTGGCTATGGCTACACCTTC.

The sample holds one count of this clone. The CDR3 protein is CASSVSGQASSYEQYV. CDR3 bases: TGTGCCAGCAGCGTCTCGGGACAGGCTAGCTCCTACGAGCAGTACGTC. V is TRBV7-8 and J is TRBJ2-7; 8 nucleotides align to TRBD1. The CDR3 totals 16 residues. J was trimmed by 0 bases and V by 5 bases; bases with no gene match: 9. CDR1 and CDR2 from the germline V gene are SGHVS and FQNEAQ.

The V and J genes are TRBV3-1 (or the pseudogene TRBV3-2) and TRBJ1-1; 10 bases match TRBD1. Germline loops: CDR1 LGHDT, CDR2 YNNKEL (reference sequence). V trimming: 4 bases; J trimming: 11 bases; junction bases outside the gene matches: 10. This CDR3 comprises 14 residues. CDR3: CASSPQDRGVWAFF. As DNA, the CDR3 is TGTGCCAGCAGCCCCCAGGACAGGGGGGTATGGGCTTTCTTT.

V gene TRBV18 combines with J gene TRBJ2-3; maybe TRBD1 (5 bases). The CDR3 covers 13 residues. The germline V gene encodes CDR1 KGHSH and CDR2 LQKENI. V lost 4 bases and J 5 bases, leaving 10 bases between the germline ends. The CDR3 loop is CASSQIQGDTQYF. CDR3 bases: TGTGCCAGCTCACAAATCCAGGGAGATACGCAGTATTTT.

The V call is TRBV10-3, the J call TRBJ2-2; perhaps TRBD1 as D (5 bases). The CDR3 runs to 14 residues. Trimming took 6 bases from V and 1 from J, leaving 9 bases between them. Germline V lookup: CDR1 ENHRY, CDR2 SYGVKD. The CDR3 DNA reads TGTGCCATCAGACAGGAGCGGAACACCGGGGAGCTGTTTTTT. It yields the protein CAIRQERNTGELFF.

The chain couples TRBV19 to TRBJ2-6; D possibly corresponds to TRBD1 (6 bases). This CDR3 spans 14 amino acids. Between the trimmed V and J ends, which lost 3 bases and 6 bases, there was a span of 9 bases. The V gene's germline CDR1 is LNHDA and CDR2 SQIVND (reference sequence). CDR3 loop: CASSINREANVLTF. For the CDR3, the DNA is TGTGCCAGTAGTATCAACAGGGAGGCCAACGTCCTGACTTTC.

This clone was seen only a few times. The chain is built from TRBV5-1 and TRBJ2-3; tentative D call: TRBD1 (5 bases). The V end lost 0 bases, the J end lost 5 bases, and 7 bases lay between the germline ends. The CDR3 has 13 amino acids. Germline assignment: CDR1 SGHRS and CDR2 YFSETQ. The CDR3 region is CASSLGGLDTQYF. CDR3 in DNA: TGCGCCAGCAGCTTGGGGGGCTTAGATACGCAGTATTTT.

CDR3 amino acids: CASNPQGTDTQYF. CDR3 in DNA: TGTGCCAGCAATCCCCAGGGCACAGATACGCAGTATTTT. The V gene is TRBV27, the J gene TRBJ2-3; D not certain. Trimming took off 7 bases at V and 1 base at J, with 9 bases between the two ends. CDR1 MNHEY and CDR2 SMNVEV come from the germline V gene (reference sequence). This CDR3 has 13 amino acids.

The J gene is TRBJ1-2, the V gene TRBV7-6, with D maybe TRBD1 (6 bases). The V gene's germline CDR1 is SGHVS and CDR2 FNYEAQ. The CDR3 totals 12 residues. V was cut by 5 bases and J by 8 bases, with 12 bases left in between. The CDR3 spells CASSPQGTGYTF. CDR3 nucleotides: TGTGCCAGCAGCCCACAGGGTACGGGCTACACCTTC.

This clone has a count of ten or more. The chain employs TRBV5-4 and TRBJ2-1; D is ambiguous. Germline V CDR1 and CDR2: SGHNT, YYREEE (reference sequence). Deletions cut 0 bases from V and 5 bases from J, with 6 bases between. The CDR3 has 13 amino acids. CDR3 in amino acids: CASSLEADNEQFF. Written as DNA, the CDR3 is TGTGCCAGCAGCTTGGAAGCCGACAATGAGCAGTTCTTC. The full variable domain, completed using reference TRBV5-4 and TRBJ2-1, is ETGVTQSPTHLIKTRGQQVTLRCSSQSGHNTVSWYQQALGQGPQFIFQYYREEENGRGNFPPRFSGLQFPNYSSELNVNALELDDSALYLCASSLEADNEQFFGPGTRLTVL.

In its sample, this clone was seen a few times. CDR3 in DNA: TGTGCCAGCAGCGACAGGAGGCTGGGGAACTATGGCTACACCTTC. Translated: CASSDRRLGNYGYTF. The chain has TRBV7-8 and TRBJ1-2, with D maybe TRBD1 (6 bases). V was shortened by 5 bases and J by 2 bases, with 15 bases between the two germline ends. Germline assignment: CDR1 SGHVS and CDR2 FQNEAQ. This CDR3 spans 15 amino acids. The entire variable domain, with the rest obtained from reference TRBV7-8 and TRBJ1-2, is as follows: GAGVSQSPRYKVAKRGQDVALRCDPISGHVSLFWYQQALGQGPEFLTYFQNEAQLDKSGLPSDRFFAERPEGSVSTLKIQRTQQEDSAVYLCASSDRRLGNYGYTFGSGTRLTVV.

The gene calls are TRBV2 and TRBJ1-5, with no clear D. In germline, CDR1 is SNHLY, CDR2 FYNNEI. Trimming left V 6 bases short and J 7 bases short, with 19 bases between. The CDR3 totals 15 residues. DNA for the CDR3: TGTGCCAGCAGCGACCGAGGGATCCAAATCCAGCCCCAGCATTTT. It translates to CASSDRGIQIQPQHF.

V usage is TRBV4-1 and J usage is TRBJ1-6; weak D call: TRBD1 (5 bases). The germline V and J ends were trimmed by 0 bases and 5 bases, with 17 bases remaining between them. Looked up from germline, CDR1 is MGHRA and CDR2 is YSYEKL. The CDR3 sequence is 18 residues long. Here the CDR3 DNA reads TGCGCCAGCAGCCAAGATCAGGGAAGATCCAGGAATAATTCACCCCTCCACTTT. It is translated as CASSQDQGRSRNNSPLHF.

The chain is built from TRBV5-1 and TRBJ2-1, with D possibly TRBD1 on 5 matching bases. V was trimmed by 6 bases and J by 9 bases, leaving 25 bases between them. Per germline, CDR1 SGHRS and CDR2 YFSETQ. This CDR3 comprises 16 residues. This chain's CDR3 is CASNMGQSWGLSEQFF. CDR3 nucleotide sequence: TGCGCCAGCAACATGGGGCAATCGTGGGGCTTGAGTGAGCAGTTCTTC. The variable domain in full, with the rest retrieved from reference TRBV5-1 and TRBJ2-1, is KAGVTQTPRYLIKTRGQQVTLSCSPISGHRSVSWYQQTPGQGLQFLFEYFSETQRNKGNFPGRFSGRQFSNSRSEMNVSTLELGDSALYLCASNMGQSWGLSEQFFGPGTRLTVL.

This chain connects TRBV2 to TRBJ1-6; D is possibly TRBD1 (5 bases). V lost 4 bases and J lost 1, with 8 bases in between. CDR1 is SNHLY and CDR2 is FYNNEI in the germline V gene. The CDR3 has 15 amino acids. Written as DNA, the CDR3 is TGTGCCAGCAGTGGGGGCCGGTCCTATAATTCACCCCTCCACTTT. As protein: CASSGGRSYNSPLHF.